The 21 T cell receptor beta chains in this list originate from one sample, sequenced in a study of blood T cells in healthy people across ages. PCR was performed a second time for roughly 7 to 12 cycles using a sample-barcoded 5' primer and a J-beta primer mix. TCRdb redid the calling of the 5' RACE reads with MiXCR, one entry per CDR3 protein. Of around 710,000 distinct CDR3 sequences listed, about 42% are singletons. The sample consisted of blood. These receptor sequences come from a woman aged 55-69 years in good health.

This clonotype was seen repeatedly, ten times or more. The chain employs TRBV20-1 and TRBJ1-1; D is ambiguous. Deletions cut 6 bases from V and 5 bases from J, with 16 bases between. This CDR3 contains 13 residues. Germline V gene data show CDR1 as DFQATT and CDR2 as SNEGSKA (reference sequence). DNA of the CDR3: TGCAGTGCCCTACCACAAGTAGGAACTGAAGCTTTCTTT. It specifies CSALPQVGTEAFF.

This clonotype was detected a few times. This chain connects TRBV19 to TRBJ2-6; perhaps TRBD2 as D (6 bases). Trimming took 8 bases from V and 3 from J, leaving 17 bases between them. Germline assignment: CDR1 LNHDA and CDR2 SQIVND (reference sequence). This CDR3 is 16 amino acids long. The chain's CDR3 is CASLGRGKDGANVLTF. In DNA, the CDR3 is TGTGCCAGTCTGGGGCGGGGAAAAGATGGGGCCAACGTCCTGACTTTC.

CDR3 DNA: TGTGCCAGCAATATGGGGGCGAGCTCCTACAATGAGCAGTACTTC. The encoded protein is CASNMGASSYNEQYF. The J gene is TRBJ2-1, the V gene TRBV7-2; D might be TRBD1 (6 bases). The J call may be wrong; the DNA end is better matched by TRBJ2-7. Germline CDR1 is SGHTA and CDR2 is FQGNSA. This CDR3 is 15 amino acids long.

This clonotype was counted between two and nine times. The chain links TRBV7-9 to TRBJ2-3, with 10 bases matching TRBD2. The trim removed 7 bases at V and 5 bases at J, leaving 6 bases unmatched. Germline V gene sequence: CDR1 SEHNR, CDR2 FQNEAQ (reference sequence). This CDR3 comprises 14 residues. The CDR3: CASTSAGGVDTQYF. The CDR3 DNA follows: TGTGCCAGCACCTCAGCGGGAGGGGTAGATACGCAGTATTTT.

Many counts were recorded for this clonotype. The J gene is TRBJ2-3, the V gene TRBV6-2 or TRBV6-3; no clear D. This CDR3 region has 12 residues. CDR1 and CDR2 from the germline V gene are MNHEY and SVGEGT. Trimming shortened V by 0 bases and J by 4 bases, and 2 bases separated the two germline ends. The CDR3 DNA follows: TGTGCCAGCAGTTACTCTCCAGATACGCAGTATTTT. Its translation is CASSYSPDTQYF.

The chain uses TRBV7-2 and TRBJ2-7; 12 bases are shared with TRBD2. The CDR3 is 15 residues long. Trimming cost V 5 bases and J 2 bases; bases outside gene matches: 4. CDR1 is SGHTA, CDR2 FQGNSA, per germline. CDR3 coding DNA: TGTGCCAGCAGCATTGGACTAGCGGGGACCTACGAGCAGTACTTC. Translated: CASSIGLAGTYEQYF.

The chain links TRBV3-1 to TRBJ2-3; unclear D gene. Germline assignment: CDR1 LGHDT and CDR2 YNNKEL (reference sequence). Trimming pared 6 bases from V and 4 bases from J, leaving 17 bases between. This CDR3 has 15 amino acids. The CDR3 DNA reads as TGTGCCAGCAGAAAAGGCGGATACACAGCAGATACGCAGTATTTT. Translation: CASRKGGYTADTQYF.

The rearrangement joins TRBV25-1 to TRBJ1-1, with D possibly TRBD1 on 5 matching bases. V was trimmed by 3 bases and J by 4 bases, leaving 9 bases between them. This CDR3 has 13 amino acids. CDR1 is MGHDK and CDR2 is SYGVNS in the germline V gene. The chain's CDR3 is CASSDRGPTEAFF. As DNA, the CDR3 is TGTGCCAGCAGTGATCGGGGACCCACTGAAGCTTTCTTT.

CDR3 DNA sequence: TGTGCCAGCAGGGGACACCTCTACAATGAGCAGTACTTC. It codes for CASRGHLYNEQYF. The gene calls are TRBV6-2 or TRBV6-3 and TRBJ2-1; possible D gene TRBD1, 6 bases. The assigned J gene may be wrong: the sequence end matches TRBJ2-7 better. The germline gives CDR1 MNHEY, CDR2 SVGEGT. The CDR3 spans 13 residues.

The chain has TRBV6-1 and TRBJ2-5; D is unclear. Trimming took 3 bases from V and 13 from J, leaving 18 bases between them. Looked up from germline, CDR1 is MNHNS and CDR2 is SASEGT. This CDR3 is 13 amino acids long. This chain's CDR3 is CASSEPESRVPYF. CDR3 in DNA: TGTGCCAGCAGTGAGCCCGAAAGCCGAGTACCGTACTTC.

The rearrangement links TRBV7-2 to TRBJ2-2, with a possible D match to TRBD1 (5 bases). Deletions cut 4 bases from V and 5 bases from J, with 11 bases between. The CDR3 has 14 residues. CDR1 SGHTA and CDR2 FQGNSA come from the germline V gene. CDR3 sequence (DNA): TGTGCCAGCAGCTACCGATCAGGGACCGGGGAGCTGTTTTTT. Its translation: CASSYRSGTGELFF. The full variable domain, rest sourced from reference TRBV7-2 and TRBJ2-2, is GAGVSQSPSNKVTEKGKDVELRCDPISGHTALYWYRQSLGQGLEFLIYFQGNSAPDKSGLPSDRFSAERTGGSVSTLTIQRTQQEDSAVYLCASSYRSGTGELFFGEGSRLTVL.

The V and J genes are TRBV3-1 and TRBJ2-1, with TRBD2 matching over 9 bases. In germline, CDR1 is LGHDT, CDR2 YNNKEL (reference sequence). J lost 9 bases, V lost 4 bases, and 10 bases had no gene match. CDR3 length: 15 residues. The CDR3 reads CASSRRRAGGGEQFF. The CDR3 bases are TGTGCCAGCAGCCGTCGACGAGCGGGAGGAGGTGAGCAGTTCTTC.

The genes are TRBV30 and TRBJ2-3, with D tentatively TRBD1 (5 bases). Germline CDR1 reads GTSNPN; CDR2 reads SVGIG (reference sequence). CDR3 length equals 12 residues. Trimming removed 0 bases from V and 11 bases from J, with 12 bases in between. This CDR3 reads CAWSVGAVGQYF. The DNA of the CDR3 is TGTGCCTGGAGTGTAGGGGCCGTTGGGCAGTATTTT.

This clonotype was seen a handful of times. The chain joins TRBV29-1 to TRBJ2-7; D may be TRBD1 or TRBD2 (5 bases each). V was shortened by 4 bases and J by 3 bases, with 10 bases between the two germline ends. CDR3 length equals 12 residues. Looked up from germline, CDR1 is SQVTM and CDR2 is ANQGSEA. The CDR3 DNA reads TGCAGCGTTGCCGGGGACGGCTACGAGCAGTACTTC. Encoded protein: CSVAGDGYEQYF.

This clonotype was found many times. The rearrangement joins TRBV12-3 or TRBV12-4 to TRBJ2-5; a possible D gene is TRBD2 (5 bases). V gave up 3 bases and J gave up 2 bases, with 16 bases separating them. This CDR3 has 16 residues. The CDR3 DNA follows: TGTGCCAGCAGTTTGGGTCACCGGGGATGGCAAGAGACCCAGTACTTC. Translated, it gives CASSLGHRGWQETQYF.

This chain uses TRBV2 with TRBJ2-2; TRBD2 matches at 11 bases. Trimming at V came to 7 bases and at J to 1 base, leaving 5 bases not matched to a gene. The CDR3 runs to 16 residues. Germline V gene lookup returns CDR1 SNHLY and CDR2 FYNNEI. CDR3 in DNA: TGTGCCAGCAAGGCTAGCGGGGGGCGGAACACCGGGGAGCTGTTTTTT. Translating it yields CASKASGGRNTGELFF.

V and J are TRBV5-1 and TRBJ1-1; 8 nucleotides match TRBD1. Germline V gene lookup returns CDR1 SGHRS and CDR2 YFSETQ. After removal of 3 bases from V and 6 bases from J, the junction contained 7 bases not matched to a gene. The CDR3 loop spans 14 amino acids. The CDR3 coding sequence is TGCGCCAGCAGCTACGGACAGGGCCGCTCTGAAGCTTTCTTT. This gives the protein CASSYGQGRSEAFF.

The rearrangement links TRBV4-2 to TRBJ1-4; D is uncertain. CDR3 size: 16 residues. The germline CDR1 and CDR2 sequences are LGHNA and YNFKEQ. V was pared by 0 bases and J by 1 base, with 9 bases between. CDR3 residues: CASSQDPGRTNEKLFF. The CDR3 DNA sequence: TGTGCCAGCAGCCAAGATCCGGGGAGAACTAATGAAAAACTGTTTTTT.

This clonotype was recorded many times. The V gene is TRBV7-9, the J gene TRBJ2-3; 15 bases are a match to TRBD2. Germline loops: CDR1 SEHNR, CDR2 FQNEAQ (reference sequence). With 5 bases clipped from V and 6 bases from J, the junction kept 3 bases outside the gene matches. The CDR3 runs to 15 residues. The chain's CDR3 is CASSTGLAGGDTQYF. Here the CDR3 DNA reads TGTGCCAGCAGCACCGGACTAGCGGGGGGGGATACGCAGTATTTT.

CDR3 loop: CSADERQGPSEAFF. The CDR3, as DNA: TGCAGTGCTGACGAACGACAGGGCCCTTCTGAAGCTTTCTTT. J is TRBJ1-1 and V is TRBV20-1, with 7 positions matching TRBD1. Germline CDR1 and CDR2: DFQATT and SNEGSKA (reference sequence). CDR3 size: 14 residues. The V gene end was trimmed by 5 bases and the J gene end by 6 bases; junction bases not matched to a gene: 12.

The gene calls are TRBV6-2 or TRBV6-3 and TRBJ2-5; TRBD1 agrees at 7 bases. The CDR3 has 14 amino acids. The J segment lost 5 bases and the V segment lost 5 bases, leaving 8 bases of the junction unmatched. Germline assignment: CDR1 MNHEY and CDR2 SVGEGT. This CDR3 is CASSHRQGGETQYF. In nucleotides, the CDR3 is TGTGCCAGCAGTCACCGACAGGGTGGGGAGACCCAGTACTTC.